The rows below give T cell receptor beta chains drawn from one sample of a study of CD8+ T cells in alopecia areata. Sequenced by immunoSEQ multiplex PCR; TCRdb stores in-frame clones only, minus some. This sample carries under 350,000 clones, roughly 60% of them seen once, and the ten largest clones take under 2%. Sample: CD4+ T cells sorted from blood, taken at week 24, from a patient treated with tofacitinib. Receptors originate from a human donor with alopecia areata. CDR3s include the opening cysteine and the closing phenylalanine or tryptophan. A D gene is named only where the DNA matches it firmly. Clone size appears in some rows only: once, few, many, or a class for an expanded clone.

J: TRBJ1-4; D: NA; V: TRBV15; size: once; DNA: TGTGCCACGGCAACAGCTTCAACTAATGAAAAACTGTTTTTT; CDR3: CATATASTNEKLFF
J: TRBJ2-3; D: NA; V: TRBV29-1; size: few; DNA: TGCAGCTTTTCAGGGAGCACAGATACGCAGTATTTT; CDR3: CSFSGSTDTQYF
J: TRBJ2-5; D: TRBD1; V: TRBV4-3; size: NA; DNA: TGCGCCAGCAGCCAAAGGGGGCAGGGAGAGACCCAGTACTTC; CDR3: CASSQRGQGETQYF
J: TRBJ2-3; D: TRBD2; V: TRBV14; size: NA; DNA: TGTGCCAGCAGCCCAGGACTAGCGGGGGGTACAGATACGCAGTATTTT; CDR3: CASSPGLAGGTDTQYF
J: TRBJ1-4; D: NA; V: TRBV23-1; size: NA; DNA: TGCGCCAGCCGACAATTGGAAGGCCCAAATGAAAAACTGTTTTTT; CDR3: CASRQLEGPNEKLFF
J: TRBJ2-2; D: TRBD2; V: TRBV30; size: NA; DNA: TGTGCCTGGTTACTAGCGGGGGGTACCGGGGAGCTGTTTTTT; CDR3: CAWLLAGGTGELFF
J: TRBJ1-1; D: NA; V: TRBV23-1; size: NA; DNA: TGCGCCCCCCAGGGCTTACTAACCAGGAACACTGAAGCTTTCTTT; CDR3: CAPQGLLTRNTEAFF
J: TRBJ2-5; D: NA; V: TRBV5-4; size: NA; DNA: TGTGCCAGCAGCTTGCTGGGGGAGCAAGAGACCCAGTACTTC; CDR3: CASSLLGEQETQYF
J: TRBJ1-2; D: TRBD1; V: TRBV11-2; size: NA; DNA: TGTGCCAGCACTCGGGACAGGGCTGCGAAGAGCGGCTACACCTTC; CDR3: CASTRDRAAKSGYTF
J: TRBJ2-7; D: NA; V: TRBV5-1; size: NA; DNA: TGCGCCAGCAGCTGGGACCTCAGGGACCCCTACGAGCAGTACTTC; CDR3: CASSWDLRDPYEQYF
J: TRBJ2-3; D: NA; V: TRBV2; size: few; DNA: TGTGCCAGCAGTGCTGCGGACCCCGGGGATACGCAGTATTTT; CDR3: CASSAADPGDTQYF
J: TRBJ1-5; D: NA; V: TRBV30; size: NA; DNA: TGTGCCTGGAGCGAAGATAGCAATCAGCCCCAGCATTTT; CDR3: CAWSEDSNQPQHF
J: TRBJ2-1; D: NA; V: TRBV4-1; size: NA; DNA: TGCGCCAGCAGCCAAGAAGGGCAGGGCAGCAATGAGCAGTTCTTC; CDR3: CASSQEGQGSNEQFF
J: TRBJ2-5; D: TRBD2; V: TRBV7-2; size: NA; DNA: TGTGCCAGCAGCTCTGGGCTAGCGGGGGTCCAAGAGACCCAGTACTTC; CDR3: CASSSGLAGVQETQYF
J: TRBJ2-2; D: NA; V: TRBV30; size: once; DNA: TGTGCCTGGACTGCTGGCGGGGAGCTGTTTTTT; CDR3: CAWTAGGELFF
J: TRBJ2-6; D: NA; V: TRBV7-9; size: few; DNA: TGTGCCAGCAGCCCGAAGAGTGGGGCCAACGTCCTGACTTTC; CDR3: CASSPKSGANVLTF
J: TRBJ2-5; D: TRBD1; V: TRBV5-1; size: NA; DNA: TGCGCCAGCAGCAAGGACAGGGTGGAGACCCAGTACTTC; CDR3: CASSKDRVETQYF
J: TRBJ1-2; D: NA; V: TRBV7-2; size: few; DNA: TGTGCCAGCAGCCCCCCGGGCAGGACGTCCTATGGCTACACCTTC; CDR3: CASSPPGRTSYGYTF
J: TRBJ2-5; D: TRBD1; V: TRBV14; size: NA; DNA: TGTGCCAGCAGCCAAAGAAGGAGAGGGGGCGCGTTCGAGGAGACCCAGTACTTC; CDR3: CASSQRRRGGAFEETQYF
J: TRBJ1-2; D: TRBD1; V: TRBV7-9; size: NA; DNA: TGTGCCAGCAGCTACGGACAGGGGGCCTATGGCTACACCTTC; CDR3: CASSYGQGAYGYTF
J: TRBJ2-3; D: TRBD2; V: TRBV7-6; size: NA; DNA: TGTGCCAGCAGCTACCATAGCGGGGGGGGCACAGATACGCAGTATTTT; CDR3: CASSYHSGGGTDTQYF
J: TRBJ2-6; D: NA; V: TRBV4-1; size: NA; DNA: TGCGCCAGCAGCCCCCGAACAGGGTTATATCTCTCTGGGGCCAACGTCCTGACTTTC; CDR3: CASSPRTGLYLSGANVLTF
J: TRBJ2-5; D: NA; V: TRBV7-2; size: few; DNA: TGTGCCAGCAGCCGGGCCGGGGGAGAGACCCAGTACTTC; CDR3: CASSRAGGETQYF
J: TRBJ1-2; D: NA; V: TRBV9; size: NA; DNA: TGTGCCAGCAGCGCCCGTTCCCAAACAGGGCAATATGGCTACACCTTC; CDR3: CASSARSQTGQYGYTF
J: TRBJ1-5; D: NA; V: TRBV19; size: NA; DNA: TGTGCCAGTAGTCCCCGTTCAGGGGAGACCAATCAGCCCCAGCATTTT; CDR3: CASSPRSGETNQPQHF
J: TRBJ1-6; D: NA; V: TRBV11-2; size: NA; DNA: TGTGCCAGCAGCTTAGAGCCAAGCCGGAATTCACCCCTCCACTTT; CDR3: CASSLEPSRNSPLHF
J: TRBJ2-3; D: NA; V: TRBV7-2; size: NA; DNA: TGTGCCAGCAGCTTAGGCAGCGTTAGTAGGACAGATACGCAGTATTTT; CDR3: CASSLGSVSRTDTQYF
J: TRBJ1-1; D: TRBD1; V: TRBV29-1; size: NA; DNA: TGCAGTGGGGAGAGGGGGCGCGACACTGAAGCTTTCTTT; CDR3: CSGERGRDTEAFF
J: TRBJ1-5; D: TRBD1; V: TRBV30; size: NA; DNA: TGTGCCTGGAGAGCTCACAGGGGCGCGGGTCAGCCCCAGCATTTT; CDR3: CAWRAHRGAGQPQHF
J: TRBJ1-2; D: NA; V: TRBV29-1; size: NA; DNA: TGCAGCGTTGAAACCGGGGAAGGCTACACCTTC; CDR3: CSVETGEGYTF
J: TRBJ2-2; D: NA; V: TRBV10-3; size: NA; DNA: TGTGCCATCACTCCGGGACTCAACACCGGGGAGCTGTTTTTT; CDR3: CAITPGLNTGELFF
J: TRBJ2-5; D: NA; V: TRBV2; size: NA; DNA: TGTGCCACCAAGGGTCAAGAGACCCAGTACTTC; CDR3: CATKGQETQYF
J: TRBJ2-1; D: NA; V: TRBV7-9; size: NA; DNA: TGTGCCAGCAGCTTTGGTCAGACAAATGAGCAGTTCTTC; CDR3: CASSFGQTNEQFF
J: TRBJ2-3; D: TRBD2; V: TRBV6-5; size: NA; DNA: TGTGCCAGCAACCGCGGGGGGCCTAGCACAGATACGCAGTATTTT; CDR3: CASNRGGPSTDTQYF
J: TRBJ1-4; D: NA; V: TRBV6-5; size: NA; DNA: TGTGCCAGCAGTGGGGTTGAAAAACTGTTTTTT; CDR3: CASSGVEKLFF
J: TRBJ2-6; D: NA; V: TRBV11-1; size: NA; DNA: TGTGCCAGCAGCATAGGGGACGCTGGGGCCAACGTCCTGACTTTC; CDR3: CASSIGDAGANVLTF
J: TRBJ2-2; D: NA; V: TRBV5-1; size: few; DNA: TGCGCCAGCAGCTTGGGACAGAACACCGGGGAGCTGTTTTTT; CDR3: CASSLGQNTGELFF
J: TRBJ2-7; D: NA; V: TRBV19; size: NA; DNA: TGTGCCAGTAGGCAGGACACCGCATCTCGGGAGCAGTACTTC; CDR3: CASRQDTASREQYF
J: TRBJ1-5; D: NA; V: TRBV15; size: NA; DNA: TGTGCCACCAGCAGAGATGTAGGGGGGAGACGCAATCAGCCCCAGCATTTT; CDR3: CATSRDVGGRRNQPQHF
J: TRBJ2-2; D: NA; V: TRBV30; size: many; DNA: TGTGCCTGGAGCAGGCTTGGGGCAGCGAACACCGGGGAGCTGTTTTTT; CDR3: CAWSRLGAANTGELFF
J: TRBJ1-1; D: TRBD1; V: TRBV5-1; size: NA; DNA: TGCGCCAGCAGCTTCGGACAGGGCTTACGGAACACTGAAGCTTTCTTT; CDR3: CASSFGQGLRNTEAFF
J: TRBJ2-7; D: TRBD1; V: TRBV4-3; size: NA; DNA: TGCGCCAGCAGCCATTACCGGGACAGCTCCTACGAGCAGTACTTC; CDR3: CASSHYRDSSYEQYF
J: TRBJ1-1; D: NA; V: TRBV6-5; size: few; DNA: TGTGCCAGCAAGGGGTGGACGGCTGAAGCTTTCTTT; CDR3: CASKGWTAEAFF
J: TRBJ1-5; D: NA; V: TRBV28; size: few; DNA: TGTGCCAGCAGAGCGTGGGGAGATCAGCCCCAGCATTTT; CDR3: CASRAWGDQPQHF
J: TRBJ2-7; D: NA; V: TRBV11-3; size: once; DNA: TGTGCCAGCAGCTCCGTCGTTCGGAGACCTTACGAGCAGTACTTC; CDR3: CASSSVVRRPYEQYF
J: TRBJ2-7; D: TRBD1; V: TRBV29-1; size: few; DNA: TGCAGCAGCGGACAGGGTAGTAACGAGCAGTACTTC; CDR3: CSSGQGSNEQYF
J: TRBJ1-2; D: NA; V: TRBV29-1; size: few; DNA: TGCAGCGTTGAAGGTCCGGATGGCTACACCTTC; CDR3: CSVEGPDGYTF